These 10 T cell receptor beta chains came from one sample sequenced in a study of spatial heterogeneity in lung cancer. Time point here: sample taken at primary tumor resection. Unsorted tumor, nontumor lung tissue or cryopreserved PBMC supplied the whole RNA. Via MiXCR, TCRdb re-called the 5' RACE reads, giving one row per CDR3 protein. The table shows 82,000 or so distinct CDR3 sequences, with roughly 12% occurring only once. This material consisted of PBMCs, taken at surgery. The receptors were sampled from a male donor with early-stage non-small cell lung cancer.

This clonotype was recorded a few times. The chain combines TRBV12-3 or TRBV12-4 with TRBJ2-7, with 7 bases aligning to TRBD2. This CDR3 comprises 18 residues. V shed 2 bases and J 4 bases; nucleotides not matched to a gene: 17. CDR3: CASSLFTASGTWRYEQYF. The CDR3, as DNA: TGTGCCAGCAGTTTATTCACGGCTAGCGGAACATGGAGGTACGAGCAGTACTTC.

There are many counts of this clonotype. V gene TRBV5-4 combines with J gene TRBJ2-7, with TRBD1 as a possible D gene (5 bases). CDR1 and CDR2 (germline): SGHNT, YYREEE (reference sequence). CDR3 length equals 13 residues. The germline V and J ends were trimmed by 4 bases and 2 bases, with 10 bases remaining between them. CDR3 loop: CASSRQNTYEQYF. The CDR3 DNA is TGTGCCAGCAGCCGACAGAATACCTACGAGCAGTACTTC.

The chain has TRBV20-1 and TRBJ2-1; the D is unclear. Germline-derived CDR1 and CDR2 are DFQATT and SNEGSKA (reference sequence). CDR3 length: 15 amino acids. V was trimmed by 0 bases and J by 1 base, leaving 10 bases between them. The CDR3 DNA reads as TGCAGTGCTAGAGAAGGCAGGATGTCCTACAATGAGCAGTTCTTC. This encodes CSAREGRMSYNEQFF.

The sample holds many counts of this clonotype. The chain links TRBV11-2 to TRBJ2-7; 9 bases are a match to TRBD1. Germline CDR1 and CDR2: SGHAT and FQNNGV. This CDR3 has 15 amino acids. J lost 0 bases, V lost 3 bases, and 3 bases had no gene match. CDR3 sequence: CASSFDRGSSYEQYF. The CDR3 DNA sequence: TGTGCCAGCAGCTTCGACAGGGGGAGCTCCTACGAGCAGTACTTC. The whole variable domain, filled in from reference TRBV11-2 and TRBJ2-7, reads EAGVAQSPRYKIIEKRQSVAFWCNPISGHATLYWYQQILGQGPKLLIQFQNNGVVDDSQLPKDRFSAERLKGVDSTLKIQPAKLEDSAVYLCASSFDRGSSYEQYFGPGTRLTVT.

This clonotype was seen only a few times. This rearrangement joins TRBV30 to TRBJ2-3, with D unclear. The length of the CDR3 is 13 residues. Trimming took off 4 bases at V and 5 bases at J, with 13 bases between the two ends. CDR1 is GTSNPN and CDR2 is SVGIG in the germline V gene (reference sequence). The chain's CDR3 is CAWIHPFGDTQYF. CDR3 coding DNA: TGTGCCTGGATTCACCCCTTTGGAGATACGCAGTATTTT.

This chain links TRBV7-9 with TRBJ1-1; D is uncertain. The CDR3 contains 15 residues. The germline V gene has CDR1 SEHNR and CDR2 FQNEAQ (reference sequence). Deletions cut 5 bases from V and 0 bases from J, with 13 bases between. The CDR3 spells CASSPRRELNTEAFF. CDR3 sequence (DNA): TGTGCCAGCAGCCCCCGGAGGGAATTGAACACTGAAGCTTTCTTT.

This clonotype was found a few times. The chain combines TRBV20-1 with TRBJ2-1; 9 nucleotides align to TRBD1. Looked up from germline, CDR1 is DFQATT and CDR2 is SNEGSKA (reference sequence). This CDR3 comprises 11 residues. Germline trimming cut 5 bases from V and 16 bases from J; bases unmatched to any gene: 9. The DNA of the CDR3 is TGCAGTGCTCGGGACAGGGAGGGGCTCTTCTTC. Translating it yields CSARDREGLFF.

This clonotype was counted at least ten times. The chain has TRBV9 and TRBJ2-1; a possible D gene is TRBD2 (5 bases). Germline CDR1 reads SGDLS; CDR2 reads YYNGEE. V lost 0 bases and J lost 10, with 26 bases in between. The CDR3 contains 18 residues. CDR3 coding DNA: TGTGCCAGCAGCGTAGATGATCCCGGGAAGGACCGGGGTAGGGAGCAGTTCTTC. Amino acid sequence: CASSVDDPGKDRGREQFF.

This clonotype has ten or more counts. This chain uses TRBV6-6 with TRBJ1-1; the D is unclear. The CDR3 contains 14 residues. Trimming took 10 bases from V and 1 from J, leaving 16 bases between them. The germline gives CDR1 MNHNY, CDR2 SVGAGI (reference sequence). In nucleotides, the CDR3 is TGTGCCACCGACAACGGGCAAAGGAACACTGAAGCTTTCTTT. Translated: CATDNGQRNTEAFF.

This clonotype was counted only a few times. The chain couples TRBV6-6 to TRBJ1-2; D is possibly TRBD1 (6 bases). The germline CDR1 and CDR2 sequences are MNHNY and SVGAGI (reference sequence). This CDR3 comprises 12 residues. Trimming cost V 8 bases and J 1 base, with 8 bases left between them. The CDR3 DNA sequence: TGTGCCAGCGGGGGCAATAACTATGGCTACACCTTC. This gives the protein CASGGNNYGYTF.